This T cell receptor (beta chain) came from a study of T cell responses to AZD1222 COVID-19 vaccine. The assay was immunoSEQ multiplex PCR, and TCRdb's table has in-frame clones only and misses some. This sample has 150,000 to 200,000 clones, with around 92% found just once. Germline loops: CDR1 SEHNR, CDR2 FQNEAQ (reference sequence). The CDR3 consists of 17 residues. V was clipped by 1 base and J by 8 bases; unmatched bases: 7. The sequence derives from an adult in good health. The V and J genes are TRBV7-9 and TRBJ2-1; TRBD2 aligns across 14 bases. The sample here was peripheral blood, taken on day 0 of AZD1222 vaccination. The CDR3 sequence is CASSLDAGLAGEDEQFF. The CDR3 bases are TGTGCCAGCAGCTTAGATGCGGGACTAGCGGGAGAGGATGAGCAGTTCTTC.